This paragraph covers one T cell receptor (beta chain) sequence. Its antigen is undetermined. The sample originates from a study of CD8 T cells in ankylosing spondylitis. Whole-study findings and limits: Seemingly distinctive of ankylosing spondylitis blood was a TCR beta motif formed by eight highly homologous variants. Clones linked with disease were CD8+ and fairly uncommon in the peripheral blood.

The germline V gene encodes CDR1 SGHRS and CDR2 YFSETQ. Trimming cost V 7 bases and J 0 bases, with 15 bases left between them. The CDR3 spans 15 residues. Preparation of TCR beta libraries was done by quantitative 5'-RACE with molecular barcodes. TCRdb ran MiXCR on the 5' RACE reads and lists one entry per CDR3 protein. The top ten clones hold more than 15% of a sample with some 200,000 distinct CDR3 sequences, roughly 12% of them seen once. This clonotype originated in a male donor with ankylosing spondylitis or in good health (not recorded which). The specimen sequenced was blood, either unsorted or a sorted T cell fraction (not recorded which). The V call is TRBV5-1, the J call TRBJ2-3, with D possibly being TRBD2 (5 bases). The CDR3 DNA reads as TGCGCCAGCGCCTATTTTGGGAGTAGCACAGATACGCAGTATTTT. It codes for CASAYFGSSTDTQYF.